This T cell receptor beta chain was identified during a study of T cells in narcolepsy. Study context: Patients with NT1 or NT2 and healthy control donors were enrolled.

Findings and limits, study-wide: Autoreactive clonotypes reportedly recurred in blood of same and different patients, not controls. HCRT-specific and TRIB2-specific autoreactive clonotypes appeared among same-patient CSF and blood CD4+ clonotypes. No autoreactive T cell clone sequences appeared in some memory CD4+ repertoires.

The table came from immunoSEQ multiplex PCR; TCRdb's copy has only in-frame clones and leaves some out. Of 20,000 to 25,000 clones in the sample, 65% to 90% were seen once. Worth noting for this clone: Its specificity is unknown.

The receptor comes from a human donor in good health. Specimen: memory (CD45RA-) CD4+ T cells from blood.

The CDR3, as DNA: TGCAGCGTTGCCAGGGGCGTTGGTGAAGCTTTCTTT. It encodes CSVARGVGEAFF. The chain carries TRBV29-1 and TRBJ1-1; D may be TRBD1 (6 bases). Germline loops: CDR1 SQVTM, CDR2 ANQGSEA. This CDR3 region has 12 residues. The V and J ends lost 4 bases and 7 bases respectively, with 13 bases between them.